This TCR beta chain appears in the sequencing data of a study of blood T cell repertoires in COVID-19. Study-level background: Sites across the United States, Italy and Spain contributed samples from acute and convalescent COVID-19.

Germline lookup yields CDR1 SNHLY and CDR2 FYNNEI. This CDR3 region has 12 residues. Deletions cut 4 bases from V and 14 bases from J, with 14 bases between. In the source study's methods: Cell counts per sample came from amplifying reference gene primers. The method was immunoSEQ multiplex PCR; TCRdb's version includes in-frame clones alone and lacks a portion of them. The DNA gave D and trimming, while V, J and clone size come from that table. The data show roughly 88,000 clones, around nine tenths seen once. Sample: peripheral blood. The J gene is TRBJ1-4, the V gene TRBV2; D uncertain. This sequence was found in a woman aged 45-59 years in a cohort sampled during active COVID-19. CDR3 region: CASSVRRVGLFF. CDR3 sequence (DNA): TGTGCCAGCAGTGTGAGGAGGGTTGGGCTGTTTTTT.